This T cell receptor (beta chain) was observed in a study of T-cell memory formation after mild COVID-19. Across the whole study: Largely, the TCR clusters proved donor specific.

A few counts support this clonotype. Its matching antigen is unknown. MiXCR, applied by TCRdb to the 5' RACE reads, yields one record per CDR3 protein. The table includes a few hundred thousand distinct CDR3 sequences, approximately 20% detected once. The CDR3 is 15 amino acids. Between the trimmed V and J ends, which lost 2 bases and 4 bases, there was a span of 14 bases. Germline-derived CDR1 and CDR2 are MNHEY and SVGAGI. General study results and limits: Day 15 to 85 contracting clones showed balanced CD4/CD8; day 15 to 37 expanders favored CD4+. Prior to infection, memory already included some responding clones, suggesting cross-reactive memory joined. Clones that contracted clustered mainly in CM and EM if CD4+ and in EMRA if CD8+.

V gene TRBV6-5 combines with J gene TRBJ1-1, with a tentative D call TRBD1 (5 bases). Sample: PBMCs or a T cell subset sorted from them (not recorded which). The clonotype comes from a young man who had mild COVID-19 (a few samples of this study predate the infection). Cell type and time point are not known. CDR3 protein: CASSYRGGGGTEAFF. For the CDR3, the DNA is TGTGCCAGCAGTTACCGCGGGGGGGGTGGCACTGAAGCTTTCTTT.